Here is one T cell receptor beta chain with its context. The V end lost 7 bases, the J end lost 2 bases, and 19 bases lay between the germline ends. The CDR3 has 15 amino acids. The germline V gene encodes CDR1 SQVTM and CDR2 ANQGSEA. Reverse transcribing all isolated RNA meant expressed TCRB transcripts were sequenced. The assay was immunoSEQ multiplex PCR, and TCRdb's table has in-frame clones only and misses some. Among 450,000 to 600,000 clones listed, about 32% were seen once. This sample is part of a study of beta chain features in type 1 diabetes. Sequenced material: naive CD4+ T cells from blood. This sequence was found in a man aged 18 to 29 in good health. The gene calls are TRBV29-1 and TRBJ2-3; D possibly matches TRBD1 or TRBD2 (5 bases each). The CDR3: CSAKWDGSPTDTQYF. CDR3 coding DNA: TGCAGCGCCAAGTGGGACGGTAGCCCCACAGATACGCAGTATTTT.